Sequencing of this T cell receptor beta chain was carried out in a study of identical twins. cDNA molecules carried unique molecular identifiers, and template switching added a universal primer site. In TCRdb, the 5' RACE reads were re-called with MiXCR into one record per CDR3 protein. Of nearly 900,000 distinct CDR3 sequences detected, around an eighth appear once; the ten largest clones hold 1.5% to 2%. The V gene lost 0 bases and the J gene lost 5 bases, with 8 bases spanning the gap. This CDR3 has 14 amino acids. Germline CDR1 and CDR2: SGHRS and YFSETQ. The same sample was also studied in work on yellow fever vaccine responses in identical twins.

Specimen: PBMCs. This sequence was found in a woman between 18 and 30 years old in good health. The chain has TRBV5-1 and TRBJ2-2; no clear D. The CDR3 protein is CASSLEQRTGELFF. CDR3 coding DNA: TGCGCCAGCAGCTTGGAACAGCGTACCGGGGAGCTGTTTTTT.